This T cell receptor beta chain derives from a study of regulatory T cells in long-lasting Graves disease (TCRdb year 2021). For the wider study: Persistent Graves' disease meant more than 5 years of antithyroid drug treatment with TSH receptor autoantibodies that stayed positive. This study used TCR sequencing and RNA sequencing of peripheral blood to compare persistent Graves' disease patients against newly diagnosed Graves' disease patients. The study took place in China and was registered as a clinical trial. A total of around 35 samples underwent TCR sequencing, from roughly 13 patients with persistent Graves' disease and approximately 20 patients with newly diagnosed Graves' disease. On average, persistent Graves' disease patients in the clinical cohort had been on antithyroid drugs for around 9.5 years.

This clonotype occurred once. Its target antigen remains unknown. This may be a read error, as it is one base from a much larger clone. The full study reports these points: Only the TCR beta chain was sequenced and analyzed. Only peripheral blood was studied, because thyroid tissue, the primary lesion, was inaccessible. Compared with newly diagnosed patients, patients with persistent Graves' disease had lower TCR Shannon entropy and fewer highly expanded clones, which suggests clonal expansion. Preferential use of TRBV28, TRBJ1-2 and TRBJ2-5 was observed in persistent disease, whereas TRBV20-1 and TRBJ2-1 were favored in newly diagnosed disease. The authors noted that the small sample size was a limitation that may lower accuracy. A larger number of public clonotypes was shared among persistent patients (about 2,700) than among newly diagnosed patients (around 880).

What the time point label conveys for this sample: persistent/refractory GD, antithyroid drugs over 5 years with positive TRAb. For both TCR sequencing and RNA sequencing, RNA was extracted from PBMCs in TRIzol. The diagnosis of Graves' disease was made according to American Thyroid Association guidelines. Patients were recruited from an endocrinology department in Xi'an, China. Each patient gave approximately 10 milliliters of peripheral blood, collected in an EDTA anticoagulant tube. PBMCs were isolated by Ficoll Paque Plus density gradient separation without further T cell sorting. An Agilent 2100 Bioanalyzer and agarose gel were used to check RNA quality, and a NanoDrop 2000 was used to measure RNA concentration. For CDR1 and CDR2, the germline V gene lists MDHEN and SYDVKM. Taken from cysteine to phenylalanine, the CDR3 has 14 residues. Only the CDR3 DNA stays, 42 bases, in frame from base 1.

Preparation of the library involved multiplex PCR. Sequenced on an Illumina HiSeq 4000. CDR3 regions were amplified by Arm-PCR with iRepertoire HTBI primers to construct TCR beta libraries. PCR products were gel purified before sequencing. Per the source publication's procedure: A total of fewer than 65 TRBV and some 15 TRBJ segments were identified across samples and were used for gene usage analysis of CDR3 amino acid clonotypes. COPE and FqMerger were used to merge the filtered high-quality paired reads into contigs. BLAST was used to align contigs to IMGT TRBV, TRBD and TRBJ reference genes, and CDR3 was defined according to IMGT. Any clonotype with a frequency above 0.1% was classified as a highly expanded clone. Repertoire diversity was measured by Shannon entropy, and V-J evenness by the Gini coefficient. Clonotypes shared by more than one individual were considered public. Through fastp at Q25 and MiXCR, TCRdb rebuilt clones from the public reads, retaining in-frame beta chains. Each record represents a unique CDR3 protein, reported with the most common genes and DNA among its rows. The V and J calls shown here were made by TCRdb, not taken from the authors' results. The sample yields a few hundred thousand distinct CDR3 sequences; 20% to 25% were counted once. The top ten clonotypes cover roughly 50% of the sample.

The sequence joins TRBV28 to TRBJ2-5, with a weak D call of TRBD2 (6 bases match). The TCR was taken from a female donor with Graves disease. The sequenced sample was peripheral blood mononuclear cells (PBMCs), obtained when the disease was refractory, from a patient treated with antithyroid drugs. The CDR3 sequence is CASSPFWGRETPYF. The DNA sequence reads TGTGCCAGCAGTCCCTTTTGGGGCCGGGAGACCCCGTACTTC.